This T cell receptor beta chain was documented in a study of post-analysis software for immune sequencing data. Details on this clonotype: The antigen remains unidentified.

Notes on the study in general: Samples from one preparation batch, clustered by F measure, grouped strongly together. In patients, five TRBV segments were more frequent than in controls, with TRBV5-6, TRBV5-1 and TRBV20-1 among them. Significantly lower normalized Chao1 diversity was found in patients with multiple sclerosis relative to controls.

Unique molecular identifiers featured in each of the TCR beta cDNA libraries. T cells numbering roughly 1 to 10 million yielded roughly 500,000 cDNA molecules. TCRdb ran MiXCR on the PCR reads and lists one entry per CDR3 protein. Among around 700,000 distinct CDR3 sequences listed, roughly three fifths were seen once. Germline V CDR1 and CDR2: MNHEY, SMNVEV (reference sequence). The ends were cut back, 7 bases at V and 6 bases at J, with 10 bases in the middle. The CDR3 loop spans 12 amino acids. The rearrangement links TRBV27 to TRBJ2-1; D remains ambiguous. This clonotype was obtained from a girl aged 2 to 9 with multiple sclerosis. Material: blood. CDR3 sequence (DNA): TGTGCCAGCATGTCTTATAGCAATGAGCAGTTCTTC. Translation gives CASMSYSNEQFF.